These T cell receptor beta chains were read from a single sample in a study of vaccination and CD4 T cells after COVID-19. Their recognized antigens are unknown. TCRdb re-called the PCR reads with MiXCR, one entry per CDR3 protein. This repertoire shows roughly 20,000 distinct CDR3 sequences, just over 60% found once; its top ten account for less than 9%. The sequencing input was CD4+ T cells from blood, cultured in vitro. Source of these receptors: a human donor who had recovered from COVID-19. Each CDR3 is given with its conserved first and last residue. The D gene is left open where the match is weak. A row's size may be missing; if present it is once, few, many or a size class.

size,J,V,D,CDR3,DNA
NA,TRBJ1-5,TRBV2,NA,CASSERNLPQHF,TGTGCCAGCAGTGAGAGGAACCTGCCCCAGCATTTT
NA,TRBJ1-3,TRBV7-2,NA,CASSLAAGTGNTIYF,TGTGCCAGCAGCTTAGCGGCCGGGACAGGAAACACCATATATTTT
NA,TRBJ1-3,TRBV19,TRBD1,CASSFRQGDSGNTIYF,TGTGCCAGTAGTTTTAGACAGGGCGATTCTGGAAACACCATATATTTT
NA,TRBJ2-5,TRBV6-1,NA,CASKGEETQYF,TGTGCCAGCAAGGGGGAAGAGACCCAGTACTTC
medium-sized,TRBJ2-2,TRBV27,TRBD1,CASFPFGTGVSGELFF,TGTGCCAGCTTCCCATTCGGGACAGGAGTGTCCGGGGAGCTGTTTTTT
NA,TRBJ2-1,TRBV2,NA,CASGALSYNEQFF,TGTGCCAGCGGTGCCCTCTCCTACAATGAGCAGTTCTTC
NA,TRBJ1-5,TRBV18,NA,CASSPEWGDNQPQHF,TGTGCCAGCTCACCGGAGTGGGGAGACAATCAGCCCCAGCATTTT
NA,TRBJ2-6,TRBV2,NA,CASTWDGHSGANVLTF,TGTGCCAGCACCTGGGACGGCCACTCTGGGGCCAACGTCCTGACTTTC
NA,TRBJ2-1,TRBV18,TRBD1,CASKVRQGIDEQFF,TGTGCCAGTAAAGTTCGACAGGGGATTGATGAGCAGTTCTTC
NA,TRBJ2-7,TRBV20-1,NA,CSAVRTPLEQYF,TGCAGTGCGGTTCGGACACCTCTCGAGCAGTACTTC
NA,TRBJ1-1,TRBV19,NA,CASSISANTEAFF,TGTGCCAGTAGTATATCTGCAAACACTGAAGCTTTCTTT
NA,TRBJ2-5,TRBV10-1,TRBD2,CASSEGRTSGSRETQYF,TGCGCCAGCAGTGAGGGTAGGACTAGCGGGAGTCGGGAGACCCAGTACTTC
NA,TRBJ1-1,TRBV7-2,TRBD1,CASSYSGTGNTEAFF,TGTGCCAGCAGCTACTCCGGGACAGGGAACACTGAAGCTTTCTTT
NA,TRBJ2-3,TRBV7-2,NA,CASSLGPSSTDTQYF,TGTGCCAGCAGCTTAGGTCCTAGCAGCACAGATACGCAGTATTTT
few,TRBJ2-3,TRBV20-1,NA,CSAPLISDTQYF,TGCAGTGCACCCTTGATCTCAGATACGCAGTATTTT
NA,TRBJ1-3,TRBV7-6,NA,CASSSLEGTTSGNTIYF,TGTGCCAGCAGCTCGTTGGAGGGGACGACCTCTGGAAACACCATATATTTT
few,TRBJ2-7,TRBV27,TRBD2,CASSSRGLAGGEQYF,TGTGCCAGCAGTTCGCGAGGACTAGCGGGAGGCGAGCAGTACTTC
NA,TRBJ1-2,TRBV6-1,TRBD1,CASSEVQGSYGYTF,TGTGCCAGCAGTGAAGTACAGGGGAGCTATGGCTACACCTTC
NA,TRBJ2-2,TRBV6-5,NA,CASSYQDTGELFF,TGTGCCAGCAGTTACCAGGACACCGGGGAGCTGTTTTTT
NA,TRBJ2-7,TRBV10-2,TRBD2,CASSPGGNYEQYF,TGCGCCAGCAGCCCGGGGGGAAACTACGAGCAGTACTTC
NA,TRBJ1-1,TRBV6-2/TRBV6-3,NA,CASSYSGGNTEAFF,TGTGCCAGCAGTTACTCAGGGGGAAACACTGAAGCTTTCTTT
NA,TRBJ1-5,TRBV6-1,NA,CASSTGTDGNQPQHF,TGTGCCAGTTCTACCGGGACGGACGGCAATCAGCCCCAGCATTTT
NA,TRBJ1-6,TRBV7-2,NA,CASSLTQSTNSPLHF,TGTGCCAGCAGCTTGACACAAAGCACTAATTCACCCCTCCACTTT
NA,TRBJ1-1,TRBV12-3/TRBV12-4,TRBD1,CASSFTGGAFF,TGTGCCAGCAGTTTCACAGGGGGAGCTTTCTTT
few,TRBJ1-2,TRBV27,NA,CASSFGANYGYTF,TGTGCCAGCAGTTTTGGAGCTAACTATGGCTACACCTTC
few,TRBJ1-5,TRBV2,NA,CASSPDIGNQPQHF,TGTGCCAGCAGCCCCGACATCGGCAATCAGCCCCAGCATTTT
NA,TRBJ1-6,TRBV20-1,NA,CSASRGADSPLHF,TGCAGTGCTAGTCGCGGGGCGGATTCACCCCTCCACTTT
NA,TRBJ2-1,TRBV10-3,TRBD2,CAISESRPSGGNEQFF,TGTGCCATCAGTGAGTCTAGGCCTAGCGGTGGCAATGAGCAGTTCTTC
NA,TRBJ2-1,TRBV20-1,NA,CSAPDTFLYNEQFF,TGCAGTGCTCCGGACACCTTCTTATACAATGAGCAGTTCTTC
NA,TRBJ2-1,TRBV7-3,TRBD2,CASSPSGFSYNEQFF,TGTGCCAGCAGCCCTAGCGGGTTCTCCTACAATGAGCAGTTCTTC